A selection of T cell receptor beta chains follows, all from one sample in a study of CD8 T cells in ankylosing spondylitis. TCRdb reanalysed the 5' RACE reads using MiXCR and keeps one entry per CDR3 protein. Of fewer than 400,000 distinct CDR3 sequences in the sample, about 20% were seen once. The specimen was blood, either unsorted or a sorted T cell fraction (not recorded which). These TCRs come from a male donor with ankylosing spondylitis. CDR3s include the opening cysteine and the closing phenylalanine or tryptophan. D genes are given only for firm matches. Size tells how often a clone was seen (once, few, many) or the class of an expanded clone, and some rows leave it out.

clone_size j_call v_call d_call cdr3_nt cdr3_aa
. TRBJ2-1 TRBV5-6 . TGTGCCAGCAGCCGGGAGAATCTAGGGTCGAATGAGCAGTTCTTC CASSRENLGSNEQFF
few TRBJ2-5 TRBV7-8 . TGTGCCATCACTCACGGGCAGGGACCTCAAGAGACCCAGTACTTC CAITHGQGPQETQYF
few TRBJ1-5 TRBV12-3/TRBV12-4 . TGTGCCAGCACCATTGGGACCCGTGGTCAGCCCCAGCATTTT CASTIGTRGQPQHF
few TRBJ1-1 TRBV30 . TGTGCCTGGAGTGTCATAGGGAACACTGAAGCTTTCTTT CAWSVIGNTEAFF
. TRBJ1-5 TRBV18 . TGTGCCAGCTCACCAATCCGGGGGCAGAGCAATCAGCCCCAGCATTTT CASSPIRGQSNQPQHF
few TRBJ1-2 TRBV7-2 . TGTGCCAGCAGCTTAGACAGGTCTTTGGCCTATGGCTACACCTTC CASSLDRSLAYGYTF
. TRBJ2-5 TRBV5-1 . TGCGCCAGCAGCTTCGGCGGAGGGGTGGAGACCCAGTACTTC CASSFGGGVETQYF
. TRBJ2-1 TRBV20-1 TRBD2 TGCAGTGTTGGACTAGCGGGAGGGTCCTACAATGAGCAGTTCTTC CSVGLAGGSYNEQFF
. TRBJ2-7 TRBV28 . TGTGCCAGCAGAAAAGCCGGGAGATCCTACGAGCAGTACTTC CASRKAGRSYEQYF
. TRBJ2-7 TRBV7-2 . TGTGCCAGCAGCTTAGGCAGGGCCAGGGGAGGCGAGCAGTACTTC CASSLGRARGGEQYF
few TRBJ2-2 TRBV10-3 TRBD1 TGTGCCATCAGTGAGCCGAGGGGAGGACAGGGAGCCACCGGGGAGCTGTTTTTT CAISEPRGGQGATGELFF
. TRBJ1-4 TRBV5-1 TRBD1 TGCGCCAGCAGCTTGTGGCAGGGGGAGGTTGAAAAACTGTTTTTT CASSLWQGEVEKLFF
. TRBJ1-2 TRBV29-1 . TGCAGCGTTACAACAGGCCCCTATGGCTACACCTTC CSVTTGPYGYTF
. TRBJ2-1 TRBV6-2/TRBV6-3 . TGTGCCAGCGTCCTCGGGGGCCCCATTAATGAGCAGTTCTTC CASVLGGPINEQFF
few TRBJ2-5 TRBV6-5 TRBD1 TGTGCCAGCAGTTGGGACAGGGATCAAGAGACCCAGTACTTC CASSWDRDQETQYF